What follows is one T cell receptor (beta chain) and its context. This CDR3 contains 11 residues. Trimming shortened V by 6 bases and J by 6 bases, and 9 bases separated the two germline ends. Germline V CDR1 and CDR2: MNHEY, SMNVEV (reference sequence). This entry is derived from a study of blood T cell repertoires in COVID-19. Looking at the study overall: Italy, Spain and the United States were the sources of the convalescent and acute COVID-19 samples. Sources were T cells, B-cell-depleted T cells, or PBMCs; the material itself was cDNA or gDNA.

Original methodology: Estimation of nucleated cell counts was performed using reference gene primer amplification. Measured with immunoSEQ multiplex PCR; TCRdb has only the in-frame clones, and not every one. Clonal size and the V and J genes are those of that table, whereas D and trimming came from the DNA. The data contain fewer than 60,000 clones, around 80% of them seen just once; the ten biggest clones take up roughly 3.5%. Sequencing was carried out using peripheral blood. This clonotype was sampled from a man aged 55 to 70 with acute or convalescent COVID-19. V and J are TRBV27 and TRBJ2-7; possible D gene TRBD2, 5 bases. CDR3 bases: TGTGCCAGCAGCGGCGGAGGCGAGCAGTACTTC. Translation gives CASSGGGEQYF.